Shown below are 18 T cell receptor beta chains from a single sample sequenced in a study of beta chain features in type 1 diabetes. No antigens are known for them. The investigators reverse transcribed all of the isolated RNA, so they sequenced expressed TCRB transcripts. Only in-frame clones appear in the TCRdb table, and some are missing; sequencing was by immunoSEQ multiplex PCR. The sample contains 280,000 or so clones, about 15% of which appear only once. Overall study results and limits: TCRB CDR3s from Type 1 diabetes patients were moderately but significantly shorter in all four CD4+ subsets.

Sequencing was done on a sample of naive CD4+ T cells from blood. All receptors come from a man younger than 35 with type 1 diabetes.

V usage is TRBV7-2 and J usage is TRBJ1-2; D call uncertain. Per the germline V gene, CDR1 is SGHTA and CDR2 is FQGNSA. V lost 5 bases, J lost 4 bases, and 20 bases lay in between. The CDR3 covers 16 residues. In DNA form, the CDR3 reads TGTGCCAGCAGCCCCTATGATGGTTTATATAGCTATGGCTACACCTTC. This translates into CASSPYDGLYSYGYTF.

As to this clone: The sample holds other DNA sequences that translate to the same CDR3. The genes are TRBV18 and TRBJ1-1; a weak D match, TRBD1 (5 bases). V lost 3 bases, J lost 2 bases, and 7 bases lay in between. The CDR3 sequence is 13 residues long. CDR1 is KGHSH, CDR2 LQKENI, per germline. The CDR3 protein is CASSPQGNTEAFF. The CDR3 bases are TGTGCCAGCTCACCCCAGGGAAACACTGAAGCTTTCTTT.

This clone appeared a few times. The CDR3 DNA is TGTGCCAGCAGTTACGGAGGACAGGGTAGAGAGACCCAGTACTTC. It yields the protein CASSYGGQGRETQYF. The V and J genes are TRBV6-5 and TRBJ2-5; 8 nucleotides agree with TRBD1. The CDR3 has 15 residues. Germline V CDR1 and CDR2: MNHEY, SVGAGI. V shed 2 bases and J 4 bases; nucleotides not matched to a gene: 6.

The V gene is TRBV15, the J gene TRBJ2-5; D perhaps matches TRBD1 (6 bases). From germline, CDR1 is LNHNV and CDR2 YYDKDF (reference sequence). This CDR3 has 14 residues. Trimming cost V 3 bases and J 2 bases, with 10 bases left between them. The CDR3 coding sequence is TGTGCCACCAGCAGTGTAGGGGGACAAGAGACCCAGTACTTC. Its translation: CATSSVGGQETQYF.

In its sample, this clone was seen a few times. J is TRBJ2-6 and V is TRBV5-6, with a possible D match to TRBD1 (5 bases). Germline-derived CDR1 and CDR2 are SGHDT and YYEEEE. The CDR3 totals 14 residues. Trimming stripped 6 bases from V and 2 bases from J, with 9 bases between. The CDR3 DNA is TGTGCCAGCACGTGGGGCGCTGGGGCCAACGTCCTGACTTTC. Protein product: CASTWGAGANVLTF.

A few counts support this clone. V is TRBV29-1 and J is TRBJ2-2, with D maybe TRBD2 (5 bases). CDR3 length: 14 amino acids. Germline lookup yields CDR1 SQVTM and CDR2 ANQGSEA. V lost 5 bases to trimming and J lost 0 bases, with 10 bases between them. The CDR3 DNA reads TGCAGCGTTAAGGCGGGTGCGAACACCGGGGAGCTGTTTTTT. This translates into CSVKAGANTGELFF.

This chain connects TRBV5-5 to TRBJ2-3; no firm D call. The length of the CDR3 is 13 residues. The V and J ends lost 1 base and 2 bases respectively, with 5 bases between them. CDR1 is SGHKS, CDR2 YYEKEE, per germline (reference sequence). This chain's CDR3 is CASSLRDTDTQYF. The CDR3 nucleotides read TGTGCCAGCAGCTTGCGAGACACAGATACGCAGTATTTT.

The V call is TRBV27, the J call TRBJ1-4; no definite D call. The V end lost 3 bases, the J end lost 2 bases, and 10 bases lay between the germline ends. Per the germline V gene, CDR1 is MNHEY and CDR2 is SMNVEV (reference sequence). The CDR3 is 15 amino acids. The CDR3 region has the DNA TGTGCCAGCAGTTTTTCGTTTCCCACTAATGAAAAACTGTTTTTT. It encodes CASSFSFPTNEKLFF.

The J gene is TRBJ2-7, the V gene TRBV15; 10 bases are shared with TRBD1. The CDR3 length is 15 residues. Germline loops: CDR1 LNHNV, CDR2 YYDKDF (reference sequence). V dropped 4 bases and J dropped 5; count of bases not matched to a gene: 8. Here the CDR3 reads CATSTLGQGVDEQYF. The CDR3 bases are TGTGCCACCAGCACCCTAGGACAGGGGGTCGACGAGCAGTACTTC.

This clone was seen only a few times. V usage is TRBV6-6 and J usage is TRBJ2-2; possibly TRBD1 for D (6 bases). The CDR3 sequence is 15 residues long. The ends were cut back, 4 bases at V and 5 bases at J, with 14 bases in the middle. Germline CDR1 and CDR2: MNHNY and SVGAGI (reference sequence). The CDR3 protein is CASSSLDRLTGELFF. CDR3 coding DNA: TGTGCCAGCAGTTCCCTTGACAGGCTTACCGGGGAGCTGTTTTTT.

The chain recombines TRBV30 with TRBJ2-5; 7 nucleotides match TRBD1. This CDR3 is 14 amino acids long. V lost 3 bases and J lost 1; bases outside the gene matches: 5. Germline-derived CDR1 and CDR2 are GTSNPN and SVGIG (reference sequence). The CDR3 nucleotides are TGTGCCTGGAGCATGACAGGGATCCAAGAGACCCAGTACTTC. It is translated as CAWSMTGIQETQYF.

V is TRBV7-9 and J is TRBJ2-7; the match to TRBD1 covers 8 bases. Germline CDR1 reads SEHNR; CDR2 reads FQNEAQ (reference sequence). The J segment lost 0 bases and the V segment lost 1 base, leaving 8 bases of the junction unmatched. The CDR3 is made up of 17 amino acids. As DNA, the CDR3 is TGTGCCAGCAGCTTAGGAGGACAGGGATTAAGCTCCTACGAGCAGTACTTC. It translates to CASSLGGQGLSSYEQYF. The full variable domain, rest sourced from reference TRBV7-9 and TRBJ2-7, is DTGVSQNPRHKITKRGQNVTFRCDPISEHNRLYWYRQTLGQGPEFLTYFQNEAQLEKSRLLSDRFSAERPKGSFSTLEIQRTEQGDSAMYLCASSLGGQGLSSYEQYFGPGTRLTVT.

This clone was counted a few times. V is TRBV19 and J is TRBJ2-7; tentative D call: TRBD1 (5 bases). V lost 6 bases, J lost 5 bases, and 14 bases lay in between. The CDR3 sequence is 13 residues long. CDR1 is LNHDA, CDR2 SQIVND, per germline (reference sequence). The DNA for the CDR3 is TGTGCCAGTAGCTTAAGGACATATAACGAGCAGTACTTC. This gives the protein CASSLRTYNEQYF.

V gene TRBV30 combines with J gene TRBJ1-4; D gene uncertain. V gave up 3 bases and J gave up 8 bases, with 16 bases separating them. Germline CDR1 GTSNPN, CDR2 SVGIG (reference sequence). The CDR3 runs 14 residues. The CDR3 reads CAWRLTLGEEKLFF. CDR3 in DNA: TGTGCCTGGAGACTCACTTTGGGAGAGGAAAAACTGTTTTTT.

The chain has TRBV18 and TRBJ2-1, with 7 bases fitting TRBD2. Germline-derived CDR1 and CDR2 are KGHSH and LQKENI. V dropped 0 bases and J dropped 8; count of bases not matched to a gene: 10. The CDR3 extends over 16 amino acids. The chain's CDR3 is CASSPPAGVSTDEQFF. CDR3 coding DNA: TGTGCCAGCTCACCACCGGCGGGGGTTTCAACCGATGAGCAGTTCTTC.

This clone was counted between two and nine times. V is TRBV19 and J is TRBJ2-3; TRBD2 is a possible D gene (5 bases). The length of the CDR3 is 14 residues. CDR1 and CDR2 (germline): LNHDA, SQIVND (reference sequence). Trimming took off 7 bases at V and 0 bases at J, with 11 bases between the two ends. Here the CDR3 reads CASTSGSSTDTQYF. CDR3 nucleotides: TGTGCCAGTACCTCGGGGAGTAGCACAGATACGCAGTATTTT.

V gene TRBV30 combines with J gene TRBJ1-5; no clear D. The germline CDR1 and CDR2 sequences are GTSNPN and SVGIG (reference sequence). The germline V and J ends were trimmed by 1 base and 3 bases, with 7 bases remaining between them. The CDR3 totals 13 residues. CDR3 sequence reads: CAWSGGYNQPQHF. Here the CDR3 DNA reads TGTGCCTGGAGTGGAGGCTACAATCAGCCCCAGCATTTT.

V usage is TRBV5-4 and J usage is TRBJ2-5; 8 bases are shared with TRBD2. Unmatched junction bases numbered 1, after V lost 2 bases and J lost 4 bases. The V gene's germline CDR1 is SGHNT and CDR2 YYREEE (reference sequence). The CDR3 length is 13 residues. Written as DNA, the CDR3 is TGTGCCAGCAGCTTAGCGGGAGTAGAGACCCAGTACTTC. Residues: CASSLAGVETQYF.